Following are 22 T cell receptor beta chains from one sample sequenced in a study of blood T cell repertoires in COVID-19 (dated by TCRdb to the early 2020s). The library relied on the immunoSEQ multiplex PCR assay. TCRdb's version of the immuneACCESS table is confined to in-frame rearrangements and falls short of the full clone set. An unresolved V gene accounts for under half of the shortfall where checked; the remainder is of unknown origin. Counted in this sample were over 90,000 clones; around 73% of them appeared once. The top ten clonotypes cover 9.8% of the sample. Sequencing was carried out using peripheral blood. These receptors all come from a man aged 55 to 70 with active or convalescent COVID-19.

As concerns this clone: This same CDR3 is encoded by further DNA sequences in the sample. The chain combines TRBV5-1 with TRBJ1-2; TRBD1 matches 7 bases. The J segment lost 5 bases and the V segment lost 0 bases, leaving 4 bases of the junction unmatched. Germline V lookup: CDR1 SGHRS, CDR2 YFSETQ. This CDR3 spans 14 amino acids. The CDR3 region has the DNA TGCGCCAGCAGCTTGGACAGGGGCGGTTATGGCTACACCTTC. This gives the protein CASSLDRGGYGYTF. Full variable domain (remainder filled in from reference TRBV5-1 and TRBJ1-2): KAGVTQTPRYLIKTRGQQVTLSCSPISGHRSVSWYQQTPGQGLQFLFEYFSETQRNKGNFPGRFSGRQFSNSRSEMNVSTLELGDSALYLCASSLDRGGYGYTFGSGTRLTVV.

This chain joins TRBV10-3 and TRBJ2-2; unclear D gene. V shed 3 bases and J shed 1 base, with 3 bases lying between them. The CDR3 extends over 13 amino acids. From germline, CDR1 is ENHRY and CDR2 SYGVKD. This chain's CDR3 is CAISDGNTGELFF. DNA of the CDR3: TGTGCCATCAGTGACGGGAACACCGGGGAGCTGTTTTTT.

The chain has TRBV3-1 (or the pseudogene TRBV3-2) and TRBJ2-7, with D uncertain. Germline V lookup: CDR1 LGHDT, CDR2 YNNKEL (reference sequence). Trimming stripped 3 bases from V and 12 bases from J, with 9 bases between. This CDR3 contains 10 residues. The CDR3 DNA sequence: TGTGCCAGCAGCCATTCTAACCGGTACGTC. Translated: CASSHSNRYV.

On this clone: Other DNA sequences in the same sample also yield this CDR3. The chain joins TRBV19 to TRBJ2-2; unclear D gene. The germline gives CDR1 LNHDA, CDR2 SQIVND (reference sequence). CDR3 length equals 17 residues. The germline V and J ends were trimmed by 4 bases and 7 bases, with 22 bases remaining between them. The CDR3 spells CASSNDIIPTVDGELFF. The CDR3 bases are TGTGCCAGTAGTAACGACATTATACCCACTGTAGACGGGGAGCTGTTTTTT.

Only a few counts were recorded for this clone. This rearrangement joins TRBV6-6 to TRBJ1-2; D not resolved. Trimming stripped 5 bases from V and 8 bases from J, with 18 bases between. Germline CDR1 reads MNHNY; CDR2 reads SVGAGI (reference sequence). CDR3 length: 14 residues. CDR3 nucleotide sequence: TGTGCCAGCAGTCCCGGAATTGGAGTCGGGGGCTACACCTTC. It yields the protein CASSPGIGVGGYTF.

V gene TRBV7-2 combines with J gene TRBJ2-1; 10 positions agree with TRBD2. The junction had 9 bases not matched to a gene; V was cut back by 5 bases and J by 8 bases. Looked up from germline, CDR1 is SGHTA and CDR2 is FQGNSA. The CDR3 runs 15 residues. The CDR3 bases are TGTGCCAGCAGCCCGATAGCGGGAGGCGTGTATGAGCAGTTCTTC. Its translation: CASSPIAGGVYEQFF.

This clone has a handful of counts. This chain joins TRBV11-1 and TRBJ2-4; TRBD2 matches at 7 bases. V shed 5 bases, J shed 12 bases, and the junction held 13 bases outside the gene matches. The CDR3 is 14 amino acids. Germline V CDR1 and CDR2: SGHAT, FQDESV (reference sequence). In nucleotides, the CDR3 is TGTGCCAGCAGCCCATCGGGACTAAGCGGGACTCAGTACTTC. Translating it yields CASSPSGLSGTQYF.

V and J are TRBV15 and TRBJ1-5, with 7 bases matching TRBD1. The germline gives CDR1 LNHNV, CDR2 YYDKDF (reference sequence). After removal of 5 bases from V and 2 bases from J, the junction contained 3 bases not matched to a gene. CDR3 length equals 14 residues. CDR3 sequence (DNA): TGTGCCACCAGCGGACAGGAGGGCAATCAGCCCCAGCATTTT. Translation gives CATSGQEGNQPQHF.

V gene TRBV30 combines with J gene TRBJ1-5; a weak D match, TRBD1 (5 bases). Germline lookup yields CDR1 GTSNPN and CDR2 SVGIG (reference sequence). The CDR3 length is 13 residues. Trimming took 2 bases from V and 6 from J, leaving 11 bases between them. CDR3 residues: CAWSKGKGQPQHF. CDR3 DNA: TGTGCCTGGAGTAAGGGGAAGGGTCAGCCCCAGCATTTT. The full variable domain, its missing parts supplied by reference TRBV30 and TRBJ1-5, is SQTIHQWPATLVQPVGSPLSLECTVEGTSNPNLYWYRQAAGRGLQLLFYSVGIGQISSEVPQNLSASRPQDRQFILSSKKLLLSDSGFYLCAWSKGKGQPQHFGDGTRLSIL.

This clone was counted many times. This chain joins TRBV27 and TRBJ2-7, with D possibly TRBD1 on 6 matching bases. The CDR3 length is 14 residues. The germline V and J ends were trimmed by 2 bases and 1 base, with 9 bases remaining between them. Per germline, CDR1 MNHEY and CDR2 SMNVEV (reference sequence). In DNA, the CDR3 is TGTGCCAGCAGTTTAGTCCAGGGGTCCTACGAGCAGTACTTC. Translated: CASSLVQGSYEQYF.

The V and J genes are TRBV28 and TRBJ1-2, with TRBD1 matching over 7 bases. The CDR3 covers 15 residues. CDR1 is MDHEN and CDR2 is SYDVKM in the germline V gene. V was pared by 2 bases and J by 4 bases, with 7 bases of the junction left unmatched. This chain's CDR3 is CASSLRRGRGYGYTF. CDR3 sequence (DNA): TGTGCCAGCAGTTTAAGGAGGGGGCGGGGCTATGGCTACACCTTC.

The rearrangement uses TRBV28 and TRBJ2-1; 14 bases agree with TRBD2. Germline CDR1 is MDHEN and CDR2 is SYDVKM. With 6 bases clipped from V and 2 bases from J, the junction kept 0 bases outside the gene matches. The CDR3 has 15 residues. The CDR3 spells CASRTSGRAYNEQFF. CDR3 nucleotides: TGTGCCAGCAGGACTAGCGGGAGGGCCTACAATGAGCAGTTCTTC.

V usage is TRBV5-1 and J usage is TRBJ2-2; 7 bases are shared with TRBD1. With 2 bases clipped from V and 1 base from J, the junction kept 2 bases outside the gene matches. Germline assignment: CDR1 SGHRS and CDR2 YFSETQ. The CDR3 sequence is 15 residues long. CDR3: CASSFDRVNTGELFF. In DNA, the CDR3 is TGCGCCAGCAGCTTTGACAGGGTGAACACCGGGGAGCTGTTTTTT.

This clone appeared a single time. The rearrangement uses TRBV6-5 and TRBJ1-4; 8 nucleotides agree with TRBD1. The germline V gene encodes CDR1 MNHEY and CDR2 SVGAGI. The ends lost 6 bases at V and 8 bases at J; junction bases unmatched: 11. The CDR3 sequence is 15 residues long. CDR3: CASSLLGTGREKLFF. The CDR3, as DNA: TGTGCCAGCAGCCTCTTAGGGACAGGTCGAGAAAAACTGTTTTTT.

The chain couples TRBV7-8 to TRBJ1-5; D gene uncertain. Germline CDR1 reads SGHVS; CDR2 reads FQNEAQ. V shed 0 bases and J shed 5 bases, with 5 bases lying between them. The CDR3 extends over 13 amino acids. The CDR3 reads CASSLARDQPQHF. The CDR3 region has the DNA TGTGCCAGCAGCTTAGCCCGCGATCAGCCCCAGCATTTT.

J is TRBJ2-7 and V is TRBV6-1; TRBD2 matches at 7 bases. V gave up 2 bases and J gave up 0 bases; unmatched junction bases: 7. Germline V CDR1 and CDR2: MNHNS, SASEGT. The CDR3 runs 16 residues. CDR3 sequence reads: CASSEISGKYSYEQYF. For the CDR3, the DNA is TGTGCCAGCAGTGAAATAAGCGGGAAGTACTCCTACGAGCAGTACTTC.

V is TRBV5-6 and J is TRBJ2-2, with D unresolved. The CDR3 is made up of 16 amino acids. With 1 base removed from V and 2 bases from J, the gap between germline ends came to 12 bases. Looked up from germline, CDR1 is SGHDT and CDR2 is YYEEEE. CDR3 protein: CASSLLTTANTGELFF. CDR3 in DNA: TGTGCCAGCAGCTTGTTGACCACAGCAAACACCGGGGAGCTGTTTTTT.

This clone was picked up one time. This chain uses TRBV5-1 with TRBJ1-2; 10 nucleotides align to TRBD1. Per the germline V gene, CDR1 is SGHRS and CDR2 is YFSETQ. The CDR3 contains 16 residues. The J segment lost 8 bases and the V segment lost 3 bases, leaving 13 bases of the junction unmatched. CDR3 region: CASSWGTGANTGGYTF. DNA for the CDR3: TGCGCCAGCAGCTGGGGGACAGGGGCCAATACAGGAGGCTACACCTTC.

This sequence joins TRBV3-1 (or the pseudogene TRBV3-2) and TRBJ1-6; 9 nucleotides match TRBD1. V lost 4 bases, J lost 10 bases, and 5 bases stayed unmatched. Germline V CDR1 and CDR2: LGHDT, YNNKEL (reference sequence). The CDR3 sequence is 14 residues long. Written as DNA, the CDR3 is TGTGCCAGCAGCCGACGGACAGGGGAATCACCCCTCCACTTT. It specifies CASSRRTGESPLHF.

The rearrangement links TRBV27 to TRBJ1-2; TRBD1 aligns across 9 bases. CDR3 size: 11 residues. Trimming at V came to 2 bases and at J to 11 bases, leaving 0 bases not matched to a gene. Germline CDR1 and CDR2: MNHEY and SMNVEV (reference sequence). CDR3 sequence reads: CASSLDRGYTF. The CDR3 DNA reads TGTGCCAGCAGTTTAGACAGGGGGTACACCTTC.

The CDR3: CASSVEGVYGGLRVDTQYF. CDR3 coding DNA: TGTGCCAGCAGCGTAGAGGGGGTCTACGGCGGCCTAAGGGTGGATACGCAGTATTTT. This chain joins TRBV9 and TRBJ2-3; D might be TRBD1 (6 bases). Germline-derived CDR1 and CDR2 are SGDLS and YYNGEE. CDR3 length: 19 amino acids. Trimming cost V 0 bases and J 6 bases, with 26 bases left between them. Variable domain in full (rest from reference TRBV9 and TRBJ2-3): DSGVTQTPKHLITATGQRVTLRCSPRSGDLSVYWYQQSLDQGLQFLIQYYNGEERAKGNILERFSAQQFPDLHSELNLSSLELGDSALYFCASSVEGVYGGLRVDTQYFGPGTRLTVL.

This clone appeared a single time. V and J are TRBV5-1 and TRBJ2-7; tentatively, D is TRBD2 (5 bases). The CDR3 runs to 13 residues. Germline lookup yields CDR1 SGHRS and CDR2 YFSETQ. Trimming shortened V by 0 bases and J by 3 bases, and 7 bases separated the two germline ends. DNA for the CDR3: TGCGCCAGCAGCTTGGGTGACTACTACGAGCAGTACTTC. It yields the protein CASSLGDYYEQYF. The full variable domain, completed using reference TRBV5-1 and TRBJ2-7, is KAGVTQTPRYLIKTRGQQVTLSCSPISGHRSVSWYQQTPGQGLQFLFEYFSETQRNKGNFPGRFSGRQFSNSRSEMNVSTLELGDSALYLCASSLGDYYEQYFGPGTRLTVT.